The T cell receptor beta chain under discussion was sequenced for a study of radiation and T cells in renal cell carcinoma. For the study at large: Nephrectomy followed 15 Gy stereotactic body radiation by 4 weeks. The study's findings and limits: In blood, top tumor clones expanded by 2 weeks, shrinking by 4. No pretreatment tumor biopsies were available for baseline clonotypes.

Time point here: blood 2 weeks post-SBRT. The treatment was: 15 Gy SBRT to primary tumor, nephrectomy 4 weeks later. Measured with immunoSEQ multiplex PCR; TCRdb has only the in-frame clones, and not every one. The sample gives some 72,000 clones, around 76% of which show up once; under 6.5% is in the top ten. Note on this clone: Its antigen is as yet unknown.

The CDR3 length is 15 residues. The ends were cut back, 1 base at V and 2 bases at J, with 10 bases in the middle. CDR1 and CDR2 (germline): SGHAT, FQNNGV. This sequence was found in a man in his sixties with renal cell carcinoma. V is TRBV11-2 and J is TRBJ2-3; no clear D gene. This sample comprised blood, obtained from a patient whose treatment included radiotherapy and nephrectomy. The CDR3 reads CASSLGLVNTDTQYF. CDR3 coding DNA: TGTGCCAGCAGCTTAGGGCTGGTAAACACAGATACGCAGTATTTT.